This TCR beta chain was sequenced in a study of cytomegalovirus exposure and HLA in healthy donors. Study-wide results and caveats: Within the 90 to 150 validation repertoires, first-cohort TCR clusters tended to co-occur, according to a later analysis.

This clone has only one observation. Its matching antigen is unknown. The repertoire was sequenced with immunoSEQ multiplex PCR; TCRdb's copy has only in-frame clones and lacks some. This sample has about 170,000 clones; about nine tenths occur once, and the top ten carry 4% to 4.5%. CDR3 size: 15 residues. Germline loops: CDR1 KGHSH, CDR2 LQKENI. Trimming took 2 bases from V and 1 from J, leaving 11 bases between them. The genes are TRBV18 and TRBJ2-5, with D possibly TRBD1 on 6 matching bases. This sequence originates from a man younger than 35 in good health and CMV-seropositive. The material sequenced was PBMCs. CDR3 sequence: CASSPVGAIQETQYF. The CDR3 DNA is TGTGCCAGCTCACCAGTGGGGGCCATCCAAGAGACCCAGTACTTC.